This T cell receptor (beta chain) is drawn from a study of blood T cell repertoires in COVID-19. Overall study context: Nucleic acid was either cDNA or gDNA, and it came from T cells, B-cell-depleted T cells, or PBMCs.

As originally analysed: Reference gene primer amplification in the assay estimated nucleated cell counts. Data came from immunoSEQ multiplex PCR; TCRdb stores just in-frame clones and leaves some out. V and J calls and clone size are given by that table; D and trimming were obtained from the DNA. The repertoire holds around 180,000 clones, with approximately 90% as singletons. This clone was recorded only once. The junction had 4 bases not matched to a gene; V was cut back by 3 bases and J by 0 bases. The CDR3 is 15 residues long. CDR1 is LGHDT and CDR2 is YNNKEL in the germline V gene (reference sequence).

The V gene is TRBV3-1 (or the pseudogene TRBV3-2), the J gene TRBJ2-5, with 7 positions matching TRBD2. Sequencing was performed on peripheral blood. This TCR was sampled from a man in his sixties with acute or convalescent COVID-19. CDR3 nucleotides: TGTGCCAGCAGCCATCTACTAGCGTACCAAGAGACCCAGTACTTC. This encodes CASSHLLAYQETQYF.